These 9 T cell receptor beta chains were sequenced from one sample in a study of cytomegalovirus exposure and HLA in healthy donors. Vbeta (60) and Jbeta (13) primers were used in the PCR. The data were produced by immunoSEQ multiplex PCR, yet TCRdb's version contains in-frame clones alone and is incomplete. In total, the table holds roughly 200,000 clones. Sequenced: PBMCs. The receptor set was obtained from a young man in good health and CMV-seronegative.

The CDR3 DNA reads TGTGCCAGCGAAACAGGGGGCGCAAGAACCGGGGAGCTGTTTTTT. Amino acids: CASETGGARTGELFF. V is TRBV6-5 and J is TRBJ2-2; 9 positions agree with TRBD1. CDR1 MNHEY and CDR2 SVGAGI come from the germline V gene. This CDR3 is 15 amino acids long. With 8 bases clipped from V and 5 bases from J, the junction kept 9 bases outside the gene matches.

The rearrangement links TRBV27 to TRBJ1-2, with 8 bases fitting TRBD1. The length of the CDR3 is 14 residues. From germline, CDR1 is MNHEY and CDR2 SMNVEV (reference sequence). V trimming: 6 bases; J trimming: 5 bases; junction bases outside the gene matches: 8. The chain's CDR3 is CASRNSGGVYGYTF. CDR3 sequence (DNA): TGTGCCAGCAGGAACTCAGGGGGCGTGTATGGCTACACCTTC.

The chain uses TRBV5-1 and TRBJ2-7, with D perhaps TRBD1 (5 bases). Between the trimmed V and J ends, which lost 0 bases and 2 bases, there was a span of 12 bases. Germline-derived CDR1 and CDR2 are SGHRS and YFSETQ. The CDR3 loop spans 15 amino acids. The CDR3 loop is CASSLGQGFPYEQYF. For the CDR3, the DNA is TGCGCCAGCAGCTTGGGGCAGGGCTTTCCCTACGAGCAGTACTTC.

The chain has TRBV5-1 and TRBJ1-4; TRBD1 might be the D (6 bases). In germline, CDR1 is SGHRS, CDR2 YFSETQ. CDR3 length equals 14 residues. Deletions cut 1 base from V and 6 bases from J, with 10 bases between. CDR3: CASSLTQGHEKLFF. The CDR3 nucleotides are TGCGCCAGCAGCTTGACACAGGGCCATGAAAAACTGTTTTTT. The whole variable domain, filled in from reference TRBV5-1 and TRBJ1-4, reads KAGVTQTPRYLIKTRGQQVTLSCSPISGHRSVSWYQQTPGQGLQFLFEYFSETQRNKGNFPGRFSGRQFSNSRSEMNVSTLELGDSALYLCASSLTQGHEKLFFGSGTQLSVL.

V usage is TRBV7-8 and J usage is TRBJ2-7; 9 bases map to TRBD2. CDR1 is SGHVS and CDR2 is FQNEAQ in the germline V gene. The J segment lost 6 bases and the V segment lost 1 base, leaving 10 bases of the junction unmatched. The CDR3 runs 16 residues. In nucleotides, the CDR3 is TGTGCCAGCAGCTTAGTCTGGGCTAGCGGGGCATTCGAGCAGTACTTC. This codes for CASSLVWASGAFEQYF.

As DNA, the CDR3 is TGTGCCAGCAGCTCCTCGGCATGGAGTGAGACCCAGTACTTC. Translating gives CASSSSAWSETQYF. The gene calls are TRBV5-5 and TRBJ2-5; D not certain. Trimming took 3 bases from V and 5 from J, leaving 14 bases between them. CDR3 size: 14 residues. Germline values: CDR1 SGHKS, CDR2 YYEKEE (reference sequence). Full variable domain (rest looked up from reference TRBV5-5 and TRBJ2-5): DAGVTQSPTHLIKTRGQQVTLRCSPISGHKSVSWYQQVLGQGPQFIFQYYEKEERGRGNFPDRFSARQFPNYSSELNVNALLLGDSALYLCASSSSAWSETQYFGPGTRLLVL.

The chain recombines TRBV7-9 with TRBJ1-5, with D uncertain. The germline V and J ends were trimmed by 4 bases and 0 bases, with 7 bases remaining between them. Germline V gene lookup returns CDR1 SEHNR and CDR2 FQNEAQ (reference sequence). The CDR3 is 14 residues long. CDR3 bases: TGTGCCAGCAGCTCCGAACTTAGCAATCAGCCCCAGCATTTT. Translated, it gives CASSSELSNQPQHF.

The chain uses TRBV18 and TRBJ2-2, with D tentatively TRBD1 (6 bases). V shed 3 bases and J shed 0 bases, with 11 bases lying between them. Germline CDR1 reads KGHSH; CDR2 reads LQKENI. The CDR3 is 16 amino acids. CDR3: CASSPQTGSNTGELFF. The DNA of the CDR3 is TGTGCCAGCTCACCGCAAACAGGGTCGAACACCGGGGAGCTGTTTTTT.

The chain links TRBV2 to TRBJ2-1; no clear D gene. The CDR3 length is 11 residues. V shed 7 bases and J shed 8 bases, with 9 bases lying between them. The germline V gene has CDR1 SNHLY and CDR2 FYNNEI. This CDR3 is CASNLYDEQFF. CDR3 sequence (DNA): TGTGCCAGCAATTTATATGATGAGCAGTTCTTC.